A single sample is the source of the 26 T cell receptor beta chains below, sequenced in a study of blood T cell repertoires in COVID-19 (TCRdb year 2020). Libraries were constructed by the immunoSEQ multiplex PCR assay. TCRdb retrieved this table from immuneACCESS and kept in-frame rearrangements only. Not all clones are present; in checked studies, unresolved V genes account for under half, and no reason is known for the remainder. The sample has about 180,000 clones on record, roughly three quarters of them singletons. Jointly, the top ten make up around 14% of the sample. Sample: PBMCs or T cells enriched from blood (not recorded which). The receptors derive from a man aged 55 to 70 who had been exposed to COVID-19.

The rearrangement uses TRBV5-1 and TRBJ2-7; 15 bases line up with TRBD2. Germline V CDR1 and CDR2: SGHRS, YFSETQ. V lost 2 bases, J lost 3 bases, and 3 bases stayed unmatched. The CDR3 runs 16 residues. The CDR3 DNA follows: TGCGCCAGCAGCTTCGAGGGACTAGCGGGGGGCTACGAGCAGTACTTC. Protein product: CASSFEGLAGGYEQYF.

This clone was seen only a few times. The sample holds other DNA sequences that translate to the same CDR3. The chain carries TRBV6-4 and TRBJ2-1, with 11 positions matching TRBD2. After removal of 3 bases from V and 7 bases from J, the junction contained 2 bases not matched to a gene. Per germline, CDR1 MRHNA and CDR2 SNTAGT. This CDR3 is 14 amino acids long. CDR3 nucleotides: TGTGCCAGCAGTGAGGGGACTAGCGGTAATGAGCAGTTCTTC. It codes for CASSEGTSGNEQFF.

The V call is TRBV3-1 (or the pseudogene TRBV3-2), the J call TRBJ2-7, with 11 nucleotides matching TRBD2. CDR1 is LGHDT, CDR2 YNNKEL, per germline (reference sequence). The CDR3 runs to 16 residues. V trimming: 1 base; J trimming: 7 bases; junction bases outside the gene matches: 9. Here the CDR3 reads CASSQALLAGANEQYF. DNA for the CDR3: TGTGCCAGCAGCCAAGCGTTACTAGCGGGAGCCAATGAGCAGTACTTC.

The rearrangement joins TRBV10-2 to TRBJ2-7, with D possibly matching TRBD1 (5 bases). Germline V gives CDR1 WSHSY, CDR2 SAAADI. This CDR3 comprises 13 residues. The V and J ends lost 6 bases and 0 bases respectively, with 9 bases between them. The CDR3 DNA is TGCGCCAGCAGCCTAGGGGCCTCCTACGAGCAGTACTTC. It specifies CASSLGASYEQYF.

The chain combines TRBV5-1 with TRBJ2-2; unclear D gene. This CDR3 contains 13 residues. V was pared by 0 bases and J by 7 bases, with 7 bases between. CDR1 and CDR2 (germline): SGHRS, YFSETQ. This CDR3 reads CASSLGRHGELFF. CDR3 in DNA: TGCGCCAGCAGCTTGGGGCGACACGGGGAGCTGTTTTTT.

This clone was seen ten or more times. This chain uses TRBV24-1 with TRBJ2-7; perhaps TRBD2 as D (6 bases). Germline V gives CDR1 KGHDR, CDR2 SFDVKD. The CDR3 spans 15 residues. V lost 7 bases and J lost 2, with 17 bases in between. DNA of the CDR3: TGTGCCACCAGCGGTACGGGAGAGGCGACCTACGAGCAGTACTTC. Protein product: CATSGTGEATYEQYF.

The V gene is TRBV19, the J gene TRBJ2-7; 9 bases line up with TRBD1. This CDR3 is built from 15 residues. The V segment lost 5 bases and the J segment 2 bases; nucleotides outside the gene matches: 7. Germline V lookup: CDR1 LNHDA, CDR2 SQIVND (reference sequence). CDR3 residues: CASSQSGTGTYEQYF. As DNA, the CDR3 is TGTGCCAGTAGTCAATCCGGGACAGGGACCTACGAGCAGTACTTC.

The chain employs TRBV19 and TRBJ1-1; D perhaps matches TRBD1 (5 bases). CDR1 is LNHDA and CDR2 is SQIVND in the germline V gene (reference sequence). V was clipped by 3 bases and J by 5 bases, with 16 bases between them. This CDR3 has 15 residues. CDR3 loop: CASSIQGLGMTEAFF. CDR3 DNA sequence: TGTGCCAGTAGTATCCAGGGTTTGGGTATGACTGAAGCTTTCTTT.

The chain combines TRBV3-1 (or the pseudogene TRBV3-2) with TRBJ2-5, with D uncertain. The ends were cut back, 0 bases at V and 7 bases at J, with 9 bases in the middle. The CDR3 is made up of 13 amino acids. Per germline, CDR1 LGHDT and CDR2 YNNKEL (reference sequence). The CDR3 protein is CASSQERPGTQYF. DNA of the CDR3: TGTGCCAGCAGCCAAGAGAGACCGGGGACCCAGTACTTC.

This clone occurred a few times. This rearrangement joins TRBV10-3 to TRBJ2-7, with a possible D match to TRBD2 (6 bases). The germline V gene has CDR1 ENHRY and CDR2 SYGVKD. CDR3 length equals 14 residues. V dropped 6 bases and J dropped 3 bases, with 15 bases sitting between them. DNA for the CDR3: TGTGCCATCAGGGGAATTGAGGGACTCTACGAGCAGTACTTC. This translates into CAIRGIEGLYEQYF.

The DNA of the CDR3 is TGTGCCAGCAGTTTGGACAGGGTTCAAGAGACCCAGTACTTC. It is translated as CASSLDRVQETQYF. The rearrangement uses TRBV28 and TRBJ2-5; 8 bases line up with TRBD1. Germline CDR1 and CDR2: MDHEN and SYDVKM. This CDR3 is built from 14 residues. V lost 3 bases to trimming and J lost 2 bases; unmatched junction nucleotides: 2.

CDR3 region: CASSIGGGPRADEQFF. CDR3 DNA sequence: TGTGCCAGTAGTATAGGGGGAGGGCCCAGAGCGGATGAGCAGTTCTTC. The rearrangement uses TRBV19 and TRBJ2-1; 7 bases are a match to TRBD2. Germline CDR1 LNHDA, CDR2 SQIVND (reference sequence). The CDR3 is made up of 16 amino acids. After removal of 1 base from V and 8 bases from J, the junction contained 11 bases not matched to a gene.

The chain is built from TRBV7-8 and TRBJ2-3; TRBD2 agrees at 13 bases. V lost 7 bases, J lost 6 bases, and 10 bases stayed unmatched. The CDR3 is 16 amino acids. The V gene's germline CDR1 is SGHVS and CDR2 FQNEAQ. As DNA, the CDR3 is TGTGCCAGCACCCTCCTACTAGCGGGAGGGCCTGATACGCAGTATTTT. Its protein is CASTLLLAGGPDTQYF.

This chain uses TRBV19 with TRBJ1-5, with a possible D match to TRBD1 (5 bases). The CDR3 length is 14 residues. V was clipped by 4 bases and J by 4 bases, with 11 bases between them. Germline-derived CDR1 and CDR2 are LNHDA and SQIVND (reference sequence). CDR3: CASSTQKGNQPQHF. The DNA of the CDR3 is TGTGCCAGTAGTACCCAAAAGGGGAATCAGCCCCAGCATTTT. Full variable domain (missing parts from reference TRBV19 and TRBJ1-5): DGGITQSPKYLFRKEGQNVTLSCEQNLNHDAMYWYRQDPGQGLRLIYYSQIVNDFQKGDIAEGYSVSREKKESFPLTVTSAQKNPTAFYLCASSTQKGNQPQHFGDGTRLSIL.

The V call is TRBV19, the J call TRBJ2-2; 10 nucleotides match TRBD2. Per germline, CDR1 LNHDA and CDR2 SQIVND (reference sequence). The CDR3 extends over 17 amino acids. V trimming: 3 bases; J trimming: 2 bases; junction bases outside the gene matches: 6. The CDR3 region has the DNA TGTGCCAGTAGTATTGGACTAGCGGAGATCAACACCGGGGAGCTGTTTTTT. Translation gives CASSIGLAEINTGELFF.

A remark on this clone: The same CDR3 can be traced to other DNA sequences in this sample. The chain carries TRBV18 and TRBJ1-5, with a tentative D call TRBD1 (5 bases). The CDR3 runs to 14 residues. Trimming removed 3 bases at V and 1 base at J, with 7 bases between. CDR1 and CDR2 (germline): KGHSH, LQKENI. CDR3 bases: TGTGCCAGCTCACCGTCAGGGAGCAATCAGCCCCAGCATTTT. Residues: CASSPSGSNQPQHF.

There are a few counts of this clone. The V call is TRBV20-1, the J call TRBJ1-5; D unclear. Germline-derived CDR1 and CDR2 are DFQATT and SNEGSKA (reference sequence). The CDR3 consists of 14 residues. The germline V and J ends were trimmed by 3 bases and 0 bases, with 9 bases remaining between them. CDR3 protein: CSASKQNSNQPQHF. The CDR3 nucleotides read TGCAGTGCTAGTAAACAGAATAGCAATCAGCCCCAGCATTTT.

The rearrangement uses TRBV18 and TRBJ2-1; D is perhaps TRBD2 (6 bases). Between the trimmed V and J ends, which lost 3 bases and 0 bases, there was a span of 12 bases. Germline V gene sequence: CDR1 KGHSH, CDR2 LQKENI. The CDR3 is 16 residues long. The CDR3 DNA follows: TGTGCCAGCTCACCTAGCGGAGGAAGCTCCTACAATGAGCAGTTCTTC. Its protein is CASSPSGGSSYNEQFF.

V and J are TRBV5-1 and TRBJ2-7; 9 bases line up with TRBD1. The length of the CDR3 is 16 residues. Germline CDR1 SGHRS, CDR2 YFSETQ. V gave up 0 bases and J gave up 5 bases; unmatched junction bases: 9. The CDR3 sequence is CASSLALVRTGDEQYF. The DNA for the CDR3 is TGCGCCAGCAGCTTGGCCCTAGTTCGGACAGGGGACGAGCAGTACTTC.

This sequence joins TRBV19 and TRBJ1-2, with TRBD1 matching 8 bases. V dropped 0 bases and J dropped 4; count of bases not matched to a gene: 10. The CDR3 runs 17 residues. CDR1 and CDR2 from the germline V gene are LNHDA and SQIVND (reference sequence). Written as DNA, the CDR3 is TGTGCCAGTAGTATAGATCGAGGACAGGGCTCGGTCTATGGCTACACCTTC. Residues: CASSIDRGQGSVYGYTF.

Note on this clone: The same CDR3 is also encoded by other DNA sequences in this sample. DNA for the CDR3: TGTGCCTGGAGACCCGGGACAGGGAAAGGATATGGCTACACCTTC. This translates into CAWRPGTGKGYGYTF. V is TRBV30 and J is TRBJ1-2; 9 positions agree with TRBD1. CDR1 is GTSNPN and CDR2 is SVGIG in the germline V gene (reference sequence). This CDR3 spans 15 amino acids. The V gene end was trimmed by 3 bases and the J gene end by 5 bases; junction bases not matched to a gene: 10.

The CDR3 is CASSTGQGNQPQHF. In DNA, the CDR3 is TGCGCCAGCAGCACGGGACAGGGGAATCAGCCCCAGCATTTT. The V and J genes are TRBV5-1 and TRBJ1-5, with 10 bases identical to TRBD1. From germline, CDR1 is SGHRS and CDR2 YFSETQ. This CDR3 comprises 14 residues. Losses at the gene ends were 4 bases for V and 4 bases for J; bases not matched to a gene: 2.

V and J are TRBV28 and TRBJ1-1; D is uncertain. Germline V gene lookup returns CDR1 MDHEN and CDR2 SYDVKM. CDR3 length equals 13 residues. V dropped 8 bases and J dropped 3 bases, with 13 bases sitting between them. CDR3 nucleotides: TGTGCCAGCGTTACTACAAGGTACACTGAAGCTTTCTTT. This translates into CASVTTRYTEAFF.

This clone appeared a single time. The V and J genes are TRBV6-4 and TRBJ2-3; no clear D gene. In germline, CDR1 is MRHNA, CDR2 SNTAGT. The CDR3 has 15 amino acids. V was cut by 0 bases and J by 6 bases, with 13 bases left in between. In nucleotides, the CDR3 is TGTGCCAGCAGTGACTCGCATGAGCCCGCCGATACGCAGTATTTT. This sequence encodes CASSDSHEPADTQYF.

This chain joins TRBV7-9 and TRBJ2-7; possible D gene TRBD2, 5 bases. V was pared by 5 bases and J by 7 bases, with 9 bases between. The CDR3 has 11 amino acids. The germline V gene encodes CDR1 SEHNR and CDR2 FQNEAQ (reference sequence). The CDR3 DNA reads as TGTGCCAGCAGCCAACTAGAGGAGCAGTACTTC. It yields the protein CASSQLEEQYF.

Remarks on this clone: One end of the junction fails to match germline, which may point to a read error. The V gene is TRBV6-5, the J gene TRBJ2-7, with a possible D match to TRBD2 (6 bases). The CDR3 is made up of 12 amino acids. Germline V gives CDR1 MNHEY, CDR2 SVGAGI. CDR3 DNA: TGTGCCAGCCGTTACCGGGAGAACGAGCAGTACTTC. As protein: CASRYRENEQYF.